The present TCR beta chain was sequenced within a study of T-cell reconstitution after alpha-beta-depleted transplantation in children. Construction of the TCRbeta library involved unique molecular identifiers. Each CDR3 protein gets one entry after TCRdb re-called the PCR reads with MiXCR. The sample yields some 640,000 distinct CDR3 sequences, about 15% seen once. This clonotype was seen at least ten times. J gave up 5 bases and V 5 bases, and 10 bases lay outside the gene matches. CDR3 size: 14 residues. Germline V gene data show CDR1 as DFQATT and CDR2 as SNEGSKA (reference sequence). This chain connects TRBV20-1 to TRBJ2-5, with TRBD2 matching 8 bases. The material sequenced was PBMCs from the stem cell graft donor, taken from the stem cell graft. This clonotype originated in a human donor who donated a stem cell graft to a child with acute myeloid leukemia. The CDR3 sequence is CSARRGGGSETQYF. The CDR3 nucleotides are TGCAGTGCTCGACGCGGCGGGGGGTCGGAGACCCAGTACTTC.